These 2 T cell receptor beta chains came from one sample sequenced in a study of blood T cells in healthy people across ages. A J-beta primer mix and a sample-barcoded 5' primer were used in a second PCR of roughly 6 to 11 cycles. TCRdb used MiXCR to reprocess the 5' RACE reads, holding one entry per CDR3 protein. The repertoire has approximately 400,000 distinct CDR3 sequences, approximately 51% of them found once; the top ten carry under 65%. The sample taken for sequencing was blood. Receptor source: a man between 60 and 70 years old in good health.

This clonotype was seen only a few times. CDR3 sequence (DNA): TGCAGCGTTGATGGGCTAGCGGGTTATAGCTCCTACAATGAGCAGTTCTTC. It translates to CSVDGLAGYSSYNEQFF. V usage is TRBV29-1 and J usage is TRBJ2-1; 8 nucleotides match TRBD2. The V gene's germline CDR1 is SQVTM and CDR2 ANQGSEA. V dropped 3 bases and J dropped 0; count of bases not matched to a gene: 10. The CDR3 covers 17 residues.

The chain carries TRBV7-9 and TRBJ2-7; TRBD2 matches at 7 bases. V lost 1 base and J lost 7; bases outside the gene matches: 10. Germline V CDR1 and CDR2: SEHNR, FQNEAQ (reference sequence). This CDR3 is built from 15 residues. The CDR3 sequence is CASSLGSGIYNEQYF. In DNA form, the CDR3 reads TGTGCCAGCAGCTTAGGGAGCGGGATCTACAATGAGCAGTACTTC.